The 23 T cell receptor beta chains listed next were all sequenced from one sample in a study of cytomegalovirus exposure and HLA in healthy donors. Researchers ran the PCR with 60 Vbeta and 13 Jbeta primers. Some clones are missing from TCRdb's copy, which holds only in-frame ones; the method was immunoSEQ multiplex PCR. The table lists approximately 160,000 clones, roughly 80% of them singletons. The sample comprised PBMCs. The source of these receptors is a woman aged 18-29 years in good health and CMV-seronegative.

This chain joins TRBV6-5 and TRBJ1-1; 7 bases agree with TRBD1. Germline assignment: CDR1 MNHEY and CDR2 SVGAGI. Losses at the gene ends were 6 bases for V and 2 bases for J; bases not matched to a gene: 9. The CDR3 has 15 amino acids. CDR3 region: CASRITGVVNTEAFF. The CDR3 coding sequence is TGTGCCAGCAGGATTACAGGGGTTGTAAACACTGAAGCTTTCTTT.

This chain links TRBV15 with TRBJ1-4; D is uncertain. Trimming took off 2 bases at V and 5 bases at J, with 3 bases between the two ends. Germline-derived CDR1 and CDR2 are LNHNV and YYDKDF (reference sequence). The CDR3 has 12 residues. The CDR3 nucleotides are TGTGCCACCAGCAGACGGAATGAAAAACTGTTTTTT. Its translation is CATSRRNEKLFF.

This clone was counted once. J is TRBJ2-3 and V is TRBV5-1; D may be TRBD1 (6 bases). CDR1 and CDR2 from the germline V gene are SGHRS and YFSETQ. The CDR3 is 14 amino acids. Trimming cost V 7 bases and J 5 bases, with 17 bases left between them. This CDR3 reads CASATNRAGDTQYF. CDR3 sequence (DNA): TGCGCCAGCGCCACGAACAGGGCGGGAGATACGCAGTATTTT. Drawing the rest from reference TRBV5-1 and TRBJ2-3, the complete variable domain is KAGVTQTPRYLIKTRGQQVTLSCSPISGHRSVSWYQQTPGQGLQFLFEYFSETQRNKGNFPGRFSGRQFSNSRSEMNVSTLELGDSALYLCASATNRAGDTQYFGPGTRLTVL.

CDR3 sequence reads: CASSPATILRDEQFF. The CDR3 DNA reads TGTGCCAGCTCACCGGCGACTATTCTTAGGGATGAGCAGTTCTTC. The chain uses TRBV18 and TRBJ2-1, with D perhaps TRBD2 (5 bases). V dropped 3 bases and J dropped 8 bases, with 17 bases sitting between them. This CDR3 has 15 residues. Germline lookup yields CDR1 KGHSH and CDR2 LQKENI.

The chain uses TRBV10-3 and TRBJ2-7; D possibly corresponds to TRBD1 (6 bases). Looked up from germline, CDR1 is ENHRY and CDR2 is SYGVKD. V shed 1 base and J shed 3 bases, with 10 bases lying between them. The length of the CDR3 is 14 residues. As DNA, the CDR3 is TGTGCCATCAGTGAGTTGGGACAAGACTACGAGCAGTACTTC. Amino acids: CAISELGQDYEQYF.

The CDR3 spells CASSFTSGGGDTQYF. For the CDR3, the DNA is TGCGCCAGCAGCTTTACTAGCGGGGGGGGAGATACGCAGTATTTT. The chain joins TRBV5-1 to TRBJ2-3, with TRBD2 matching over 13 bases. Germline trimming cut 2 bases from V and 5 bases from J; bases unmatched to any gene: 2. CDR1 and CDR2 from the germline V gene are SGHRS and YFSETQ. The CDR3 totals 15 residues. The whole variable domain, filled in from reference TRBV5-1 and TRBJ2-3, reads KAGVTQTPRYLIKTRGQQVTLSCSPISGHRSVSWYQQTPGQGLQFLFEYFSETQRNKGNFPGRFSGRQFSNSRSEMNVSTLELGDSALYLCASSFTSGGGDTQYFGPGTRLTVL.

The rearrangement joins TRBV28 to TRBJ2-7; D may be TRBD1 (5 bases). In germline, CDR1 is MDHEN, CDR2 SYDVKM. V shed 6 bases and J shed 2 bases, with 20 bases lying between them. This CDR3 has 16 amino acids. The CDR3 DNA follows: TGTGCCAGCAGCTTCCCTCCGGTAGGGGATCCCTACGAGCAGTACTTC. Protein sequence: CASSFPPVGDPYEQYF.

This clone was seen once. CDR3 nucleotide sequence: TGTGCCAGCAGTTCCCAGACAGGGTTTAATGAAAAACTGTTTTTT. Its protein is CASSSQTGFNEKLFF. The chain links TRBV6-5 to TRBJ1-4; 7 bases are shared with TRBD1. V lost 4 bases and J lost 4; bases outside the gene matches: 6. Germline values: CDR1 MNHEY, CDR2 SVGAGI. The CDR3 contains 15 residues.

The chain combines TRBV29-1 with TRBJ1-2; D might be TRBD1 (6 bases). The CDR3 has 13 residues. The V and J ends lost 3 bases and 1 base respectively, with 9 bases between them. The germline V gene has CDR1 SQVTM and CDR2 ANQGSEA. Here the CDR3 reads CSVDGTINYGYTF. The CDR3 DNA reads as TGCAGCGTTGACGGGACAATTAACTATGGCTACACCTTC.

This chain uses TRBV5-4 with TRBJ2-6; 9 bases line up with TRBD1. The CDR3 has 16 amino acids. Germline assignment: CDR1 SGHNT and CDR2 YYREEE (reference sequence). The V and J ends lost 10 bases and 1 base, in that order; junction bases with no gene match: 9. CDR3 sequence: CAGRTGEGSGANVLTF. CDR3 coding DNA: TGTGCCGGCCGGACAGGGGAAGGTTCTGGGGCCAACGTCCTGACTTTC.

This chain uses TRBV19 with TRBJ1-1; possibly TRBD1 for D (6 bases). This CDR3 contains 14 residues. V lost 2 bases and J lost 4, with 11 bases in between. Germline V gene lookup returns CDR1 LNHDA and CDR2 SQIVND (reference sequence). CDR3 amino acids: CASSIQGFGTEAFF. The DNA for the CDR3 is TGTGCCAGTAGTATACAGGGGTTCGGCACTGAAGCTTTCTTT.

This clone was seen a single time. The chain recombines TRBV28 with TRBJ2-1; 7 positions agree with TRBD1. CDR3 size: 16 residues. From germline, CDR1 is MDHEN and CDR2 SYDVKM. J lost 8 bases, V lost 8 bases, and 18 bases had no gene match. CDR3 coding DNA: TGTGCCAGCTGCGAGCCTCGGGGCGTAGGGGGCGATGAGCAGTTCTTC. This sequence encodes CASCEPRGVGGDEQFF.

There are a few counts of this clone. The CDR3 coding sequence is TGTGCCAGTAGAACCACAGGGGACACTGAAGCTTTCTTT. It specifies CASRTTGDTEAFF. V and J are TRBV19 and TRBJ1-1; 7 bases agree with TRBD1. There are 13 residues in the CDR3. Germline V CDR1 and CDR2: LNHDA, SQIVND (reference sequence). The trim removed 6 bases at V and 3 bases at J, leaving 4 bases unmatched.

This sequence joins TRBV7-2 and TRBJ2-7; 10 nucleotides agree with TRBD2. This CDR3 has 14 amino acids. The germline CDR1 and CDR2 sequences are SGHTA and FQGNSA. V dropped 5 bases and J dropped 12; count of bases not matched to a gene: 13. CDR3 amino acids: CASSPGTSVGLRYF. The CDR3 region has the DNA TGTGCCAGCAGCCCCGGGACTAGCGTGGGGCTGAGGTACTTC.

The rearrangement uses TRBV10-3 and TRBJ1-2; D is uncertain. CDR1 is ENHRY and CDR2 is SYGVKD in the germline V gene. The ends were cut back, 6 bases at V and 11 bases at J, with 16 bases in the middle. This CDR3 contains 12 residues. The CDR3 loop is CAISEGPQSYTF. CDR3 DNA: TGTGCCATCAGCGAGGGCCCTCAATCTTACACCTTC.

The genes are TRBV28 and TRBJ2-7, with TRBD2 matching over 9 bases. The ends lost 8 bases at V and 3 bases at J; junction bases unmatched: 11. The germline V gene encodes CDR1 MDHEN and CDR2 SYDVKM. CDR3 length: 15 amino acids. The CDR3 reads CASGRAGGGSYEQYF. The CDR3 DNA follows: TGTGCCAGCGGTAGGGCGGGAGGGGGCAGCTACGAGCAGTACTTC.

CDR3 region: CASRGLAGGVNEQFF. DNA of the CDR3: TGTGCCAGCCGGGGGCTAGCGGGAGGAGTCAATGAGCAGTTCTTC. The chain uses TRBV6-5 and TRBJ2-1, with 11 nucleotides matching TRBD2. Germline V gene data show CDR1 as MNHEY and CDR2 as SVGAGI. CDR3 length: 15 amino acids. With V trimmed by 8 bases and J by 6 bases, 9 bases remained unmatched.

This clone was detected only once. J is TRBJ1-1 and V is TRBV19; TRBD1 matches at 10 bases. This CDR3 comprises 14 residues. Trimming removed 8 bases from V and 9 bases from J; junction bases left unmatched: 12. Looked up from germline, CDR1 is LNHDA and CDR2 is SQIVND (reference sequence). DNA for the CDR3: TGTGCCAGTCGCGTCCGGGACAGGGGACAGAAAGCTTTCTTT. Encoded protein: CASRVRDRGQKAFF.

This clone was observed at least ten times. The sample has other DNA sequences that encode this CDR3 too. This rearrangement joins TRBV10-1 to TRBJ2-5; 7 positions match TRBD2. Germline loops: CDR1 WNHNN, CDR2 SYGVQD (reference sequence). The V and J ends lost 7 bases and 5 bases, in that order; junction bases with no gene match: 19. The CDR3 has 17 amino acids. The CDR3 sequence is CASTRRDEAGSQETQYF. The CDR3 DNA is TGCGCCAGCACTCGTAGAGACGAAGCGGGATCGCAGGAGACCCAGTACTTC.

The chain employs TRBV28 and TRBJ1-1, with D perhaps TRBD1 (5 bases). This CDR3 is built from 16 residues. V was clipped by 5 bases and J by 4 bases, with 20 bases between them. Germline V gene lookup returns CDR1 MDHEN and CDR2 SYDVKM. The DNA of the CDR3 is TGTGCCAGCAGTCAGGGCGTAGGGCCCGGTATCACTGAAGCTTTCTTT. Its translation is CASSQGVGPGITEAFF.

This clone was counted between two and nine times. This CDR3 is also generated by other DNA sequences in the sample. The chain combines TRBV28 with TRBJ2-5; D gene unclear. V was cut by 5 bases and J by 4 bases, with 2 bases left in between. The CDR3 consists of 10 residues. Germline assignment: CDR1 MDHEN and CDR2 SYDVKM. In DNA form, the CDR3 reads TGTGCCAGCAGTCGAGAGACCCAGTACTTC. It translates to CASSRETQYF.

The rearrangement joins TRBV10-2 to TRBJ2-2, with 8 bases lining up with TRBD2. Per the germline V gene, CDR1 is WSHSY and CDR2 is SAAADI. The CDR3 consists of 16 residues. The V segment lost 2 bases and the J segment 4 bases; nucleotides outside the gene matches: 6. The CDR3 sequence is CASSEVAGTGTGELFF. The CDR3, as DNA: TGCGCCAGCAGTGAGGTAGCGGGAACGGGCACCGGGGAGCTGTTTTTT.

For this clone: The same CDR3 can be traced to other DNA sequences in this sample. The chain is built from TRBV18 and TRBJ2-5, with 9 bases fitting TRBD2. V was clipped by 2 bases and J by 5 bases; unmatched bases: 0. CDR1 is KGHSH and CDR2 is LQKENI in the germline V gene. The CDR3 loop spans 13 amino acids. Written as DNA, the CDR3 is TGTGCCAGCTCACCAGGACTAGCGGAGACCCAGTACTTC. Translation: CASSPGLAETQYF.